Listed here are 3 T cell receptor beta chains from one sample, sequenced in a study of T-cell memory formation after mild COVID-19. MiXCR, applied by TCRdb to the 5' RACE reads, yields one record per CDR3 protein. This table has roughly 200,000 distinct CDR3 sequences, 15% to 20% appearing once. Specimen: PBMCs or a T cell subset sorted from them (not recorded which). The receptors here all came from an adult woman who had mild COVID-19 (a few samples of this study predate the infection). Cell type and time point are not known.

The chain links TRBV5-1 to TRBJ1-1; 7 bases are a match to TRBD1. The V gene end was trimmed by 0 bases and the J gene end by 2 bases; junction bases not matched to a gene: 4. The V gene's germline CDR1 is SGHRS and CDR2 YFSETQ. The CDR3 is made up of 15 amino acids. The CDR3 region has the DNA TGCGCCAGCAGCTTGGCGACAGGGCCAAACACTGAAGCTTTCTTT. This sequence encodes CASSLATGPNTEAFF.

This clonotype was seen more than once but under ten times. This chain joins TRBV3-1 and TRBJ2-2; D assignment may be TRBD1 or TRBD2 (5 bases each). The V end lost 0 bases, the J end lost 7 bases, and 12 bases lay between the germline ends. Germline values: CDR1 LGHDT, CDR2 YNNKEL (reference sequence). The CDR3 consists of 15 residues. Here the CDR3 reads CASSQEPRGSGELFF. DNA for the CDR3: TGTGCCAGCAGCCAAGAACCGAGGGGTAGCGGGGAGCTGTTTTTT.

This clonotype was seen only a few times. The V and J genes are TRBV6-5 and TRBJ2-3, with 9 nucleotides matching TRBD2. CDR3 length: 17 residues. The junction had 9 bases not matched to a gene; V was cut back by 4 bases and J by 1 base. From germline, CDR1 is MNHEY and CDR2 SVGAGI. The CDR3 loop reads CASSSTGGGAGTDTQYF. CDR3 nucleotides: TGTGCCAGCAGTTCCACCGGCGGGGGGGCCGGCACAGATACGCAGTATTTT.